The 10 T cell receptor beta chains presented below share a single source sample, sequenced in a study of CD8+ T cells in alopecia areata (dated by TCRdb to between 2017 and 2018). Taken with the paper, the label for time point translates to: 4 weeks on oral tofacitinib. In light of the paper, this sample's treatment or condition label describes: oral pan-JAK inhibitor, 5-10 mg twice daily. Library preparation employed the immunoSEQ multiplex PCR assay. To provide template for TCR sequencing, every sample had RNA extracted and reverse transcribed into cDNA. In TCRdb, the immuneACCESS table is reduced to in-frame sequences with V and J assigned. These tables do not hold every clone; where another copy was compared, an unresolved V gene accounts for under half, and the others remain unexplained. The sample table records some 100,000 clones; about 54% of these occur just once. Jointly, the top ten make up around 30% of the sample.

The material was CD8+ T cells sorted from blood, obtained at week 4, from a patient treated with tofacitinib. The receptor source for this set is a human donor with alopecia areata.

The J gene is TRBJ2-7, the V gene TRBV4-1; no clear D. In germline, CDR1 is MGHRA, CDR2 YSYEKL. Trimming shortened V by 1 base and J by 1 base, and 5 bases separated the two germline ends. The CDR3 length is 13 residues. This CDR3 is CASSQASSYEQYF. DNA of the CDR3: TGCGCCAGCAGCCAAGCTAGTTCCTACGAGCAGTACTTC.

The chain carries TRBV25-1 and TRBJ1-2, with D uncertain. Between the trimmed V and J ends, which lost 3 bases and 7 bases, there was a span of 9 bases. The length of the CDR3 is 12 residues. The germline gives CDR1 MGHDK, CDR2 SYGVNS. The CDR3 region is CASSDQGGGYTF. CDR3 DNA sequence: TGTGCCAGCAGTGACCAAGGAGGTGGCTACACCTTC.

V is TRBV30 and J is TRBJ1-3, with 7 bases fitting TRBD1. V was clipped by 4 bases and J by 1 base; unmatched bases: 10. Germline lookup yields CDR1 GTSNPN and CDR2 SVGIG (reference sequence). The CDR3 spans 16 residues. For the CDR3, the DNA is TGTGCCTGGATGGGTGACAGGGACGGATCTGGAAACACCATATATTTT. Translation gives CAWMGDRDGSGNTIYF.

The V gene is TRBV11-2, the J gene TRBJ2-5; TRBD2 might be the D (6 bases). Germline V gene sequence: CDR1 SGHAT, CDR2 FQNNGV. V shed 2 bases and J shed 3 bases, with 7 bases lying between them. The CDR3 is made up of 13 amino acids. As DNA, the CDR3 is TGTGCCAGCAGCTTACCGGGGGAAGAGACCCAGTACTTC. Amino acids: CASSLPGEETQYF. The complete variable domain, with remaining parts taken from reference TRBV11-2 and TRBJ2-5, reads EAGVAQSPRYKIIEKRQSVAFWCNPISGHATLYWYQQILGQGPKLLIQFQNNGVVDDSQLPKDRFSAERLKGVDSTLKIQPAKLEDSAVYLCASSLPGEETQYFGPGTRLLVL.

The chain employs TRBV7-9 and TRBJ1-2; D may be TRBD1 (5 bases). The germline CDR1 and CDR2 sequences are SEHNR and FQNEAQ (reference sequence). This CDR3 is 18 amino acids long. Deletions cut 4 bases from V and 6 bases from J, with 27 bases between. DNA of the CDR3: TGTGCCAGCAGCTCCGGGGTTTATTCCCTCCCCGAGGGGAATGGCTACACCTTC. The encoded protein is CASSSGVYSLPEGNGYTF.

This clone was recorded a few times. The V gene is TRBV9, the J gene TRBJ2-5, with 9 nucleotides matching TRBD2. The germline V gene encodes CDR1 SGDLS and CDR2 YYNGEE. With V trimmed by 5 bases and J by 4 bases, 6 bases remained unmatched. CDR3 length: 14 amino acids. Written as DNA, the CDR3 is TGTGCCAGCAGGGCCGGCGGGGGGGCAGAGACCCAGTACTTC. This sequence encodes CASRAGGGAETQYF.

There are many counts of this clone. This chain joins TRBV6-4 and TRBJ2-2; D may be TRBD2 (6 bases). CDR1 and CDR2 from the germline V gene are MRHNA and SNTAGT. Between the trimmed V and J ends, which lost 2 bases and 1 base, there was a span of 11 bases. CDR3 length equals 16 residues. CDR3 nucleotide sequence: TGTGCCAGCAGTGACGATGACGGGGGGAACACCGGGGAGCTGTTTTTT. It yields the protein CASSDDDGGNTGELFF.

V and J are TRBV13 and TRBJ1-4; weak D call: TRBD1 (5 bases). Trimming shortened V by 8 bases and J by 4 bases, and 8 bases separated the two germline ends. This CDR3 has 12 residues. The germline CDR1 and CDR2 sequences are PRHDT and FYEKMQ (reference sequence). DNA of the CDR3: TGTGCCAGCGGGACGCATAATGAAAAACTGTTTTTT. It codes for CASGTHNEKLFF.

The V gene is TRBV29-1, the J gene TRBJ2-6; D may correspond to TRBD1 or TRBD2 (5 bases each). The CDR3 is made up of 19 amino acids. The germline V gene has CDR1 SQVTM and CDR2 ANQGSEA. V was shortened by 0 bases and J by 1 base, with 19 bases between the two germline ends. CDR3 residues: CSVEDWGSRGVSGANVLTF. Written as DNA, the CDR3 is TGCAGCGTTGAAGATTGGGGGTCTAGGGGAGTATCTGGGGCCAACGTCCTGACTTTC.

The genes are TRBV30 and TRBJ1-1; no firm D call. The CDR3 contains 12 residues. Between the trimmed V and J ends, which lost 5 bases and 0 bases, there was a span of 7 bases. CDR1 and CDR2 (germline): GTSNPN, SVGIG (reference sequence). This CDR3 is CAWGRMNTEAFF. The CDR3 region has the DNA TGTGCCTGGGGGCGCATGAACACTGAAGCTTTCTTT.